These T cell receptor beta chains were read from a single sample in a study of blood T cell repertoires in COVID-19. Data came from immunoSEQ multiplex PCR; TCRdb stores just in-frame clones and leaves some out. The data hold 270,000 or so clones, with about 85% observed a single time. The sequencing input was PBMCs or T cells enriched from blood (not recorded which). These receptors were obtained from a woman between 45 and 65 years old who had been exposed to COVID-19. Each CDR3 is given with its conserved first and last residue. The D gene is left open where the match is weak. The size entry is marked missing in some rows and otherwise reads once, few, many or a size class.

clone size: -
V gene: TRBV7-2
J gene: TRBJ2-1
D gene: -
CDR3 protein: CASSLAGGGGSFNEQFF
CDR3 DNA: TGTGCCAGCAGCTTAGCAGGCGGCGGGGGCTCCTTCAATGAGCAGTTCTTC

clone size: -
V gene: TRBV10-1
J gene: TRBJ2-1
D gene: TRBD2
CDR3 protein: CASSEAGASYNEQFF
CDR3 DNA: TGCGCCAGCAGTGAAGCGGGGGCCTCCTACAATGAGCAGTTCTTC

clone size: -
V gene: TRBV6-5
J gene: TRBJ1-1
D gene: -
CDR3 protein: CASRSGLRNTEAFF
CDR3 DNA: TGTGCCAGCCGCTCCGGACTCAGGAACACTGAAGCTTTCTTT

clone size: once
V gene: TRBV12-3/TRBV12-4
J gene: TRBJ1-3
D gene: -
CDR3 protein: CASTWGPGNTIYF
CDR3 DNA: TGTGCCAGCACTTGGGGGCCCGGAAACACCATATATTTT

clone size: -
V gene: TRBV27
J gene: TRBJ1-3
D gene: -
CDR3 protein: CASSLRQNTIYF
CDR3 DNA: TGTGCCAGCAGTTTAAGACAAAACACCATATATTTT

clone size: -
V gene: TRBV9
J gene: TRBJ1-6
D gene: TRBD1
CDR3 protein: CASSPRSIPGGGLNNSPLHF
CDR3 DNA: TGTGCCAGCAGTCCAAGATCGATCCCAGGGGGCGGGTTAAATAATTCACCCCTCCACTTT

clone size: -
V gene: TRBV29-1
J gene: TRBJ1-2
D gene: -
CDR3 protein: CSVDRQAYGYTF
CDR3 DNA: TGCAGCGTTGATAGACAAGCCTATGGCTACACCTTC

clone size: -
V gene: TRBV11-2
J gene: TRBJ2-1
D gene: TRBD2
CDR3 protein: CASSLEGTRGYEQFF
CDR3 DNA: TGTGCCAGCAGCTTAGAGGGGACTAGGGGGTATGAGCAGTTCTTC

clone size: -
V gene: TRBV7-2
J gene: TRBJ2-1
D gene: -
CDR3 protein: CASSLGGGQRDEQFF
CDR3 DNA: TGTGCCAGCAGCTTGGGGGGAGGTCAACGCGATGAGCAGTTCTTC

clone size: -
V gene: TRBV4-3
J gene: TRBJ1-2
D gene: -
CDR3 protein: CASSQDLAITRENGYTF
CDR3 DNA: TGCGCCAGCAGCCAAGATTTAGCGATTACAAGAGAAAATGGCTACACCTTC

clone size: -
V gene: TRBV9
J gene: TRBJ1-6
D gene: -
CDR3 protein: CASSVDPGNSPLHF
CDR3 DNA: TGTGCCAGCAGCGTAGACCCCGGGAATTCACCCCTCCACTTT

clone size: -
V gene: TRBV5-1
J gene: TRBJ2-2
D gene: TRBD1
CDR3 protein: CASSLGQGRSTGELFF
CDR3 DNA: TGCGCCAGCAGCCTCGGACAGGGACGATCCACCGGGGAGCTGTTTTTT

clone size: -
V gene: TRBV16
J gene: TRBJ2-3
D gene: -
CDR3 protein: CASSLLGANTDTQYF
CDR3 DNA: TGTGCCAGCAGCCTCCTGGGGGCAAACACAGATACGCAGTATTTT

clone size: -
V gene: TRBV5-6
J gene: TRBJ2-7
D gene: -
CDR3 protein: CASSWGLGSYEQYF
CDR3 DNA: TGTGCCAGCAGCTGGGGACTGGGATCCTACGAGCAGTACTTC

clone size: once
V gene: TRBV25-1
J gene: TRBJ2-7
D gene: TRBD1
CDR3 protein: CASSLSGTGAYEQYF
CDR3 DNA: TGTGCCAGCAGTCTATCCGGGACAGGGGCCTACGAGCAGTACTTC

clone size: -
V gene: TRBV6-2/TRBV6-3
J gene: TRBJ2-6
D gene: -
CDR3 protein: CASSPQELSGANVLTF
CDR3 DNA: TGTGCCAGCAGCCCCCAGGAACTCTCTGGGGCCAACGTCCTGACTTTC